Listed below are T cell receptor beta chains from one sample, sequenced in a study of breast tumors, draining lymph nodes, adjacent tissues. A single record per CDR3 protein comes from TCRdb applying MiXCR to the multiplex PCR reads. The sample contains 200,000 to 300,000 distinct CDR3 sequences, roughly 30% of which appear only once. The sequencing input was axillary lymph node tissue. These receptors came from a female donor with breast cancer. Some clones in this sample may be carry-over from other donors' samples. Both conserved end residues are trimmed from each CDR3.

j_call | v_call | cdr3_length | cdr3_aa
TRBJ2-2 | TRBV19 | 10 | ASIWDTGELF
TRBJ2-2 | TRBV27 | 13 | ASSQTSGREGELF
TRBJ2-1 | TRBV6-5 | 11 | ASSDDQGFEQF
TRBJ1-5 | TRBV15 | 13 | ATSTPDRDNQPQH
TRBJ2-7 | TRBV19 | 13 | ASSPRTGGLSEQY
TRBJ2-2 | TRBV3-1 | 12 | ASSQGRSTGELF
TRBJ1-5 | TRBV20-1 | 10 | SEQGRYQPQH
TRBJ1-2 | TRBV4-1 | 15 | ASSHPPGQGTNYGYT
TRBJ2-1 | TRBV4-1 | 14 | ASRYQGQGSQVEQF
TRBJ2-5 | TRBV20-1 | 13 | SAIGTGGTWETQY
TRBJ1-4 | TRBV5-1 | 13 | ASSLTGGGIEKLF
TRBJ2-1 | TRBV29-1 | 14 | SVAVTSGSSYNEQF
TRBJ1-1 | TRBV11-2 | 13 | ASSFGTGWDTEAF
TRBJ2-7 | TRBV11-2 | 13 | ASSSSSGSQNEQY
TRBJ2-5 | TRBV20-1 | 11 | SAPGKIQETQY